Sequencing of this T cell receptor (beta chain) was carried out in a study of a mutant IDH1 vaccine in newly diagnosed glioma. Study as a whole: Once 4-6 weeks had passed after radiotherapy alone, vaccination started, or it started with temozolomide cycles. Averaging about 37 years of age, treated patients were approximately 62% male and roughly 38% female.

Germline V gene lookup returns CDR1 SGHTA and CDR2 FQGNSA. This CDR3 contains 15 residues. V lost 4 bases and J lost 0; bases outside the gene matches: 1. Regarding time point: week 23, last vaccination. Vaccination comprised doses that each held 300 ug of mutant IDH1 20-mer peptide, plus topical imiquimod. New WHO grade 3 or 4 astrocytomas that were IDH1-mutant and ATRX-lost had been found in donors. Details on this clone: The antigen is undetermined.

Profiled with immunoSEQ multiplex PCR; TCRdb holds only in-frame clones, not every one. The profile shows 20,000 to 25,000 clones, roughly 82% of them singletons. The chain combines TRBV7-2 with TRBJ1-3; 9 nucleotides line up with TRBD1. The sample here was PBMCs, taken from a glioma patient whose treatment included an IDH1 peptide vaccine. The TCR was taken from a man between 25 and 39 years old with glioma. The DNA of the CDR3 is TGTGCCAGCAGCTCGGACAGGGGCTCTGGAAACACCATATATTTT. The encoded protein is CASSSDRGSGNTIYF. The full variable domain, with the rest looked up from reference TRBV7-2 and TRBJ1-3, is GAGVSQSPSNKVTEKGKDVELRCDPISGHTALYWYRQSLGQGLEFLIYFQGNSAPDKSGLPSDRFSAERTGGSVSTLTIQRTQQEDSAVYLCASSSDRGSGNTIYFGEGSWLTVV.